These 6 T cell receptor beta chains were all obtained from the same sample, sequenced in a study of shared clonotypes between healthy human individuals. Only in-frame clones appear in the TCRdb table, and some are missing; sequencing was by immunoSEQ multiplex PCR. The top ten hold 0.5% to 0.6% of the sample, which has 800,000 to 1,200,000 clones, around three quarters seen once. Specimen: memory CD4+ T cells from PBMCs. Specified subset: CD45RA-negative fraction. Every receptor here comes from a man aged 18 to 29 in good health. Some clones in this sample may be carry-over from other donors' samples.

Comment on this clone: Being one base from a much bigger clone, this may be a read error. The chain links TRBV20-1 to TRBJ2-1; D not resolved. The ends were cut back, 3 bases at V and 5 bases at J, with 5 bases in the middle. This CDR3 spans 11 amino acids. CDR1 DFQATT and CDR2 SNEGSKA come from the germline V gene (reference sequence). The DNA of the CDR3 is TGCAGTGCTAGCTCGGACAATGAGCAGTTCTTC. Protein: CSASSDNEQFF.

This sequence joins TRBV2 and TRBJ1-5; D remains unclear. The CDR3 totals 14 residues. Between the trimmed V and J ends, which lost 6 bases and 2 bases, there was a span of 11 bases. Per the germline V gene, CDR1 is SNHLY and CDR2 is FYNNEI. CDR3 sequence reads: CASRAQWGNQPQHF. CDR3 DNA: TGTGCCAGCAGGGCCCAGTGGGGCAATCAGCCCCAGCATTTT.

This chain joins TRBV7-2 and TRBJ2-1; 11 nucleotides line up with TRBD1. Germline V gives CDR1 SGHTA, CDR2 FQGNSA. The CDR3 spans 17 residues. Trimming cost V 0 bases and J 3 bases; bases outside gene matches: 4. CDR3 amino acids: CASSLAPGTGGYNEQFF. The CDR3 nucleotides are TGTGCCAGCAGCTTAGCTCCCGGGACAGGGGGCTACAATGAGCAGTTCTTC.

In regard to this clone: The conserved closing phenylalanine or tryptophan is absent in this CDR3, likely reflecting a read error. No DNA is shown, since the ends of the CDR3 on it are uncertain; the CDR3 is the one TCRdb lists. This chain connects TRBV7-2 to TRBJ1-2; the D segment call TRBD1 is taken from the table without a DNA check. Germline V lookup: CDR1 SGHTA, CDR2 FQGNSA. 14 amino acids form the CDR3, both terminal residues included. The CDR3 sequence is CASSSTGTGGHPLY.

The count of this clone is one. This chain connects TRBV6-1 to TRBJ1-2; TRBD1 aligns across 7 bases. This CDR3 spans 13 amino acids. Germline CDR1 reads MNHNS; CDR2 reads SASEGT. After removal of 6 bases from V and 5 bases from J, the junction contained 6 bases not matched to a gene. The CDR3 DNA reads as TGTGCCAGCAGCAGGGGGATAGAGTATGGCTACACCTTC. Translating gives CASSRGIEYGYTF.

The J gene is TRBJ1-4, the V gene TRBV18; the match to TRBD1 covers 7 bases. From germline, CDR1 is KGHSH and CDR2 LQKENI. V lost 2 bases, J lost 5 bases, and 5 bases stayed unmatched. The CDR3 contains 15 residues. The CDR3 protein is CASSPARGGNEKLFF. The CDR3 region has the DNA TGTGCCAGCTCACCAGCCAGGGGGGGGAATGAAAAACTGTTTTTT.